This record covers a single T cell receptor beta chain. Its antigen is still unknown. These data are taken from a study of T cells after yellow fever vaccination. Study results and caveats: Among primary-vaccination clones, most reappeared after the booster, at roughly 95% for CD4 and approximately 88% for CD8. The CD4 compartment and the CD8 compartment contained a small share of clonotypes in common. Repertoires obtained by FACS sorting could include abundant clonotypes that entered as contaminants from the bulk population.

They built TCR cDNA with 5'RACE template switching, a step that put in a universal primer site and UMIs. Via MiXCR, TCRdb re-called the 5' RACE reads, giving one row per CDR3 protein. The sample has 400,000 to 650,000 distinct CDR3 sequences, just over 20% seen once. CDR3 length equals 15 residues. Per germline, CDR1 SQVTM and CDR2 ANQGSEA. With 2 bases removed from V and 1 base from J, the gap between germline ends came to 15 bases. The sequenced sample was PBMCs, obtained more than 20 days after the first yellow fever vaccination. The receptor's source is a man younger than 35 who received the YFV17D yellow fever vaccine. The J gene is TRBJ2-7, the V gene TRBV29-1, with TRBD2 as a possible D gene (7 bases). The CDR3 coding sequence is TGCAGCGTTGAAAGCGGGCGGGGGCAATCCTACGAGCAGTACTTC. Translating gives CSVESGRGQSYEQYF.